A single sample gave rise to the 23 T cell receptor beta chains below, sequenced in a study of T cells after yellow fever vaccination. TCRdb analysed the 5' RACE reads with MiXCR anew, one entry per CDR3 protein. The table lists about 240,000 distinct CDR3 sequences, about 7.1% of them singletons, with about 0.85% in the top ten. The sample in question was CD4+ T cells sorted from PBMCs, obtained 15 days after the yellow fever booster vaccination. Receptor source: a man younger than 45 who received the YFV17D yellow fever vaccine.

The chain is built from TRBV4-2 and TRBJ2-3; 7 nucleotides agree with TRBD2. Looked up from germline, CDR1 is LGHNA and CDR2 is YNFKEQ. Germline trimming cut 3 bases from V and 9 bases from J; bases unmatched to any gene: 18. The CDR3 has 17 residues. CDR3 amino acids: CASSQSAGTTLTMTQYF. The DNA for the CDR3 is TGTGCCAGCAGCCAGAGTGCCGGGACTACCCTCACGATGACGCAGTATTTT.

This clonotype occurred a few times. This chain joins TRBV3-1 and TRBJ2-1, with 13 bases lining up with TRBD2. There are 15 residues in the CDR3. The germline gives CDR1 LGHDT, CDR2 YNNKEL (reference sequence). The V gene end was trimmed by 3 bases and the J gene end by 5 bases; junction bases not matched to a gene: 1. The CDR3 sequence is CASSQGTSGDNEQFF. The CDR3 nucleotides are TGTGCCAGCAGCCAGGGGACTAGCGGGGACAATGAGCAGTTCTTC.

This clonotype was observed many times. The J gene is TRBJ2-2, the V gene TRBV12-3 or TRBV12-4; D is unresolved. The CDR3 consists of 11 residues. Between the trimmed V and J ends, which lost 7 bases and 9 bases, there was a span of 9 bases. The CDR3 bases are TGTGCCAGCACCATTGTCCGGGAGCTGTTTTTT. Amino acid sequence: CASTIVRELFF.

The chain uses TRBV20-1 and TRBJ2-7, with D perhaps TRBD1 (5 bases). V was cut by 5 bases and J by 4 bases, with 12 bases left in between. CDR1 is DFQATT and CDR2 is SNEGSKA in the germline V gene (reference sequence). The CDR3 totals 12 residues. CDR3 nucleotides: TGCAGTGCTGTCAGGGCGCAGTACGAGCAGTACTTC. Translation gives CSAVRAQYEQYF.

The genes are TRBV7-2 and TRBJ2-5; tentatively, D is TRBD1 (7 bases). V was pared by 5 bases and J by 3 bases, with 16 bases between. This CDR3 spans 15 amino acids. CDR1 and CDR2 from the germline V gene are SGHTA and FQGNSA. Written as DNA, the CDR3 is TGTGCCAGCAGCCGTAGCGGAGGGGGCAAAGAGACCCAGTACTTC. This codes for CASSRSGGGKETQYF.

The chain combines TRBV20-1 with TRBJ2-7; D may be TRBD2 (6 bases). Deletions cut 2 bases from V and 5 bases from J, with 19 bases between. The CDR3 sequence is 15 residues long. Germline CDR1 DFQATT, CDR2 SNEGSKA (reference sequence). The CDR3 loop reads CSARSDERVGHEQYF. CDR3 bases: TGCAGTGCTAGATCAGACGAGCGGGTCGGCCACGAGCAGTACTTC.

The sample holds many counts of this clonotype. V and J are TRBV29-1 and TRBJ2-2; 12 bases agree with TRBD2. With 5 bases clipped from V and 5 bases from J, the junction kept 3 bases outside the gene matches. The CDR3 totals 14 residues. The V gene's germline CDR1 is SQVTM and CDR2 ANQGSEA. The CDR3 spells CSVLGLAGTGELFF. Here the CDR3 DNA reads TGCAGCGTTCTTGGACTAGCGGGGACCGGGGAGCTGTTTTTT.

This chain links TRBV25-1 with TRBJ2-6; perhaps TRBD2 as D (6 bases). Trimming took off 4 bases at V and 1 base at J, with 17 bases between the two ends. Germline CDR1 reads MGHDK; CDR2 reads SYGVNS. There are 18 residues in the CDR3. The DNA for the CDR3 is TGTGCCAGCAGTGGACGGTTGGGGACTCAATCTGGGGCCAACGTCCTGACTTTC. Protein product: CASSGRLGTQSGANVLTF.

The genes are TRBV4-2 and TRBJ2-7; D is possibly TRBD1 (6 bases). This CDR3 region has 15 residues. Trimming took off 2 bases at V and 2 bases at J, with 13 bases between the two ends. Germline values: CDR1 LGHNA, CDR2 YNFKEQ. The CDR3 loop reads CASSQSGAEAYEQYF. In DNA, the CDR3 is TGTGCCAGCAGCCAATCAGGGGCGGAAGCCTACGAGCAGTACTTC.

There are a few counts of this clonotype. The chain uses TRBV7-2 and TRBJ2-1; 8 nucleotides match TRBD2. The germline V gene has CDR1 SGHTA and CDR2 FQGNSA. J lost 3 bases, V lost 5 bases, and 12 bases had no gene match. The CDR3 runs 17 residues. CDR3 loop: CASSRFGGGTGYNEQFF. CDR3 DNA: TGTGCCAGCAGCCGTTTCGGGGGGGGAACAGGCTACAATGAGCAGTTCTTC.

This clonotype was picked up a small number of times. CDR3 DNA: TGTGCCAGTAGTACCCGGAATACAGGAATCCAAGAGACCCAGTACTTC. This codes for CASSTRNTGIQETQYF. The V call is TRBV19, the J call TRBJ2-5; D is possibly TRBD1 (5 bases). V was clipped by 4 bases and J by 1 base, with 16 bases between them. From germline, CDR1 is LNHDA and CDR2 SQIVND (reference sequence). The CDR3 runs 16 residues.

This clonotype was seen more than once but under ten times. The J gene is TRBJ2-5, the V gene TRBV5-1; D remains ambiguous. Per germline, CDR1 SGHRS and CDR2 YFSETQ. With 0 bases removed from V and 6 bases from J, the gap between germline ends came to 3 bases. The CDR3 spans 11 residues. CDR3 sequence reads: CASSLEQTQYF. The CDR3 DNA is TGCGCCAGCAGCTTGGAGCAGACCCAGTACTTC.

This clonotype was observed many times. CDR3 in amino acids: CAWSLGLSYNEQFF. Written as DNA, the CDR3 is TGTGCCTGGAGTCTTGGACTATCCTACAATGAGCAGTTCTTC. The chain couples TRBV30 to TRBJ2-1; D might be TRBD2 (6 bases). From germline, CDR1 is GTSNPN and CDR2 SVGIG (reference sequence). The V end was cut by 2 bases, the J end by 1 base, with 9 bases between. This CDR3 is 14 amino acids long.

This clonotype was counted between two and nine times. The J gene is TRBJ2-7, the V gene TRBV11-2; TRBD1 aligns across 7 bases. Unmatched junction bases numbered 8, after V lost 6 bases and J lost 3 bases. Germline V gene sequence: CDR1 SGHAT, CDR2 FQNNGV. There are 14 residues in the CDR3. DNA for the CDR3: TGTGCCAGCAGTTGGGGACAGAGTATCTACGAGCAGTACTTC. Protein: CASSWGQSIYEQYF.

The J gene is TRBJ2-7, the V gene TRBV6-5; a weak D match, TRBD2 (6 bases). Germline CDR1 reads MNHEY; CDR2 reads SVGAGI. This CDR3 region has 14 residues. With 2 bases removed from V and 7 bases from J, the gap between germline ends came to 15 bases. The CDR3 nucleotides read TGTGCCAGCAGTTACGGGCGGGGAGTCCGGGAGCAGTACTTC. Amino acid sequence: CASSYGRGVREQYF.

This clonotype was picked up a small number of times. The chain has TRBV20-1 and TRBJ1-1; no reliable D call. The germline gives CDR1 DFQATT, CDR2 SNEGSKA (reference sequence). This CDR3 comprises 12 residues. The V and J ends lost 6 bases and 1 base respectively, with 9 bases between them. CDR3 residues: CSAIKGNTEAFF. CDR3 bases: TGCAGTGCAATTAAGGGGAACACTGAAGCTTTCTTT.

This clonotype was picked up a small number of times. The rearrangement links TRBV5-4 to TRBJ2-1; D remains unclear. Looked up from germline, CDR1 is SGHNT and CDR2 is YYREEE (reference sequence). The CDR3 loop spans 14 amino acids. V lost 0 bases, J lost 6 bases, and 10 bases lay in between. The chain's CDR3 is CASSLGDRLNEQFF. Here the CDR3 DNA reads TGTGCCAGCAGCTTGGGTGACCGCCTCAATGAGCAGTTCTTC.

In nucleotides, the CDR3 is TGCAGTGCTAGTCTCAGAAGTGAGTCCCTCCACTTT. The encoded protein is CSASLRSESLHF. This chain connects TRBV20-1 to TRBJ1-6, with D unclear. Trimming shortened V by 3 bases and J by 14 bases, and 14 bases separated the two germline ends. The germline V gene has CDR1 DFQATT and CDR2 SNEGSKA (reference sequence). The CDR3 totals 12 residues.

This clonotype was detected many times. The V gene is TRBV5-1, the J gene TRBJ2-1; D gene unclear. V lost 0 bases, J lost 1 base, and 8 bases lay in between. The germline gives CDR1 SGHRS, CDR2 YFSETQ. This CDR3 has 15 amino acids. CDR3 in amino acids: CASSLDQPSYNEQFF. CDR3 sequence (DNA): TGCGCCAGCAGCTTGGACCAACCTTCCTACAATGAGCAGTTCTTC.

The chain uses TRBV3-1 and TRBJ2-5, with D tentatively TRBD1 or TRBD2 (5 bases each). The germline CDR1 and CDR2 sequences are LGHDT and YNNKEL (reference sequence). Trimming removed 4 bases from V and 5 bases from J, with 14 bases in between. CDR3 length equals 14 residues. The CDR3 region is CASSRPGTGETQYF. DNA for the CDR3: TGTGCCAGCAGCCGCCCCGGGACCGGGGAGACCCAGTACTTC.

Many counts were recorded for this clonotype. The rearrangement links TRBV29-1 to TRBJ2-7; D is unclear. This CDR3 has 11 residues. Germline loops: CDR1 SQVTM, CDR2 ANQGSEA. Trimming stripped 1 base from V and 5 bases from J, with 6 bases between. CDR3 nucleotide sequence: TGCAGCGTTGAAGGAAGTGACGAGCAGTACTTC. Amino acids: CSVEGSDEQYF.

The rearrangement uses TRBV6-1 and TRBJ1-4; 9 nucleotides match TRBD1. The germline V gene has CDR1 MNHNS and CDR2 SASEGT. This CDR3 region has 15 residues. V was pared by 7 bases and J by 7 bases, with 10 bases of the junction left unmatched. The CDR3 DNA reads TGTGCCAGCAAACCGACAGGGGGATTTTTTGAAAAACTGTTTTTT. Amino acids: CASKPTGGFFEKLFF.

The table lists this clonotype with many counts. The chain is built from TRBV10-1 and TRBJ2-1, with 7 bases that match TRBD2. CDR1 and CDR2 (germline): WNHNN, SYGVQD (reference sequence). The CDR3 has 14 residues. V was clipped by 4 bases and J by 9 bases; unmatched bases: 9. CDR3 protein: CASSGREVAREQFF. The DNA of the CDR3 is TGCGCCAGCAGTGGTCGGGAGGTCGCCCGTGAGCAGTTCTTC.